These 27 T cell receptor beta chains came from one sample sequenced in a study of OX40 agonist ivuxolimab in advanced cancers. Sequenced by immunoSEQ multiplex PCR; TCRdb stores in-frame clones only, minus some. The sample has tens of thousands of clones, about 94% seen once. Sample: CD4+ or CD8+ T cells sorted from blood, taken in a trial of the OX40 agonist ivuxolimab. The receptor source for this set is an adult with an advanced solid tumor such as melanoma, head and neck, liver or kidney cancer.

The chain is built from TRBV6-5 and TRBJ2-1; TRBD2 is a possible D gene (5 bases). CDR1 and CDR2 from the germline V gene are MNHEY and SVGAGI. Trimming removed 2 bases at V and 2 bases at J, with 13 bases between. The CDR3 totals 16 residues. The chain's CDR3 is CASSYLADSPYNEQFF. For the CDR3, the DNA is TGTGCCAGCAGTTACCTAGCAGATTCCCCCTACAATGAGCAGTTCTTC.

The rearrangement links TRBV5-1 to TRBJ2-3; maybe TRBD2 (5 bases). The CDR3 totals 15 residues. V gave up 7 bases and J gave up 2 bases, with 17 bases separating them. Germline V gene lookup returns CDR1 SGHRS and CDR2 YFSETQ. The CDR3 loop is CASRHEGTVTDTQYF. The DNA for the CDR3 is TGCGCCAGCCGTCATGAGGGTACGGTCACAGATACGCAGTATTTT.

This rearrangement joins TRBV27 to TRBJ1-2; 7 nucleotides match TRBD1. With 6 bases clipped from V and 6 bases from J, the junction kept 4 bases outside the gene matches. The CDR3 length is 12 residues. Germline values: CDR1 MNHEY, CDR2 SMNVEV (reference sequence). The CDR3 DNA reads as TGTGCCAGCAGGACAGGGCTAGATGGCTACACCTTC. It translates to CASRTGLDGYTF.

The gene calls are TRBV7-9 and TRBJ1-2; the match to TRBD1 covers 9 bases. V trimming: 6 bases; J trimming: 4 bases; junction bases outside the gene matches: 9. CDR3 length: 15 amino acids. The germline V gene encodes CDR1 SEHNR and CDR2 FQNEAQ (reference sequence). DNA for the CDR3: TGTGCCAGCAGAGGGAGGGACAGGGAGGGCTATGGCTACACCTTC. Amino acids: CASRGRDREGYGYTF. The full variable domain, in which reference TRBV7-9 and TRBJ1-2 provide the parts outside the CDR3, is DTGVSQNPRHKITKRGQNVTFRCDPISEHNRLYWYRQTLGQGPEFLTYFQNEAQLEKSRLLSDRFSAERPKGSFSTLEIQRTEQGDSAMYLCASRGRDREGYGYTFGSGTRLTVV.

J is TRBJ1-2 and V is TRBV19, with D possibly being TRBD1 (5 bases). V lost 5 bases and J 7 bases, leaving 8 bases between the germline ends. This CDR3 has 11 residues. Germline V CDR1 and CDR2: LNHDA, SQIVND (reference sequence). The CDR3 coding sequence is TGTGCCAGTAGTCAGGGTCGTGGCTACACCTTC. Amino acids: CASSQGRGYTF.

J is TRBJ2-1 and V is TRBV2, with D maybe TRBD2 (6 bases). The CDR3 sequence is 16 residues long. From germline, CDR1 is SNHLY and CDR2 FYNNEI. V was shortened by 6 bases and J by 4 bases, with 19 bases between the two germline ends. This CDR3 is CASRPPMAGSYNEQFF. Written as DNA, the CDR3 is TGTGCCAGCAGGCCTCCTATGGCGGGATCATACAATGAGCAGTTCTTC.

The CDR3 DNA is TGTGCCAGCAGTTTATACAGGGATAGCAATCAGCCCCAGCATTTT. The encoded protein is CASSLYRDSNQPQHF. The chain links TRBV27 to TRBJ1-5; the D gene is possibly TRBD1 (6 bases). The CDR3 has 15 amino acids. V gave up 1 base and J gave up 0 bases, with 7 bases separating them. Germline CDR1 is MNHEY and CDR2 is SMNVEV (reference sequence).

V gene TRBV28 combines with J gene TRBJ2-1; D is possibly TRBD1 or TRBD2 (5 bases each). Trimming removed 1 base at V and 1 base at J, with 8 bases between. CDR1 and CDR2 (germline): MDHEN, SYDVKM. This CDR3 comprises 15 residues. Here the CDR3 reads CASSLSWGSYNEQFF. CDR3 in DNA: TGTGCCAGCAGTTTATCCTGGGGGTCCTACAATGAGCAGTTCTTC.

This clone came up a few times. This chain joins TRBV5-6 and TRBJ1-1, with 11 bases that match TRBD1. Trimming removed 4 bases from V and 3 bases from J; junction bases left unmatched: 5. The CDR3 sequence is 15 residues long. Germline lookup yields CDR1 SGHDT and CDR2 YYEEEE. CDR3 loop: CASSPRDRGYTEAFF. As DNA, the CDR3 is TGTGCCAGCAGCCCGAGGGACAGGGGGTACACTGAAGCTTTCTTT. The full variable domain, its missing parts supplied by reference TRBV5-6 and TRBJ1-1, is DAGVTQSPTHLIKTRGQQVTLRCSPKSGHDTVSWYQQALGQGPQFIFQYYEEEERQRGNFPDRFSGHQFPNYSSELNVNALLLGDSALYLCASSPRDRGYTEAFFGQGTRLTVV.

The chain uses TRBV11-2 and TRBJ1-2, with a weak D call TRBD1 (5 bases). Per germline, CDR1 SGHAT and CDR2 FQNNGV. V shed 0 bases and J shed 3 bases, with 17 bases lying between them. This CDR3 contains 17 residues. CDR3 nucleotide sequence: TGTGCCAGCAGCTTAGAGGGACCGGGCAGGATCGACTATGGCTACACCTTC. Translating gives CASSLEGPGRIDYGYTF. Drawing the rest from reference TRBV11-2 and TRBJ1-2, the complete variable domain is EAGVAQSPRYKIIEKRQSVAFWCNPISGHATLYWYQQILGQGPKLLIQFQNNGVVDDSQLPKDRFSAERLKGVDSTLKIQPAKLEDSAVYLCASSLEGPGRIDYGYTFGSGTRLTVV.

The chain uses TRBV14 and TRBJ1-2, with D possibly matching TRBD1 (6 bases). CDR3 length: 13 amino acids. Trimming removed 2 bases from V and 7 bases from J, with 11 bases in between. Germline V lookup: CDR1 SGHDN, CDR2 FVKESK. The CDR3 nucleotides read TGTGCCAGCAGCCAAATCTCCAGGGGTGGCTACACCTTC. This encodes CASSQISRGGYTF. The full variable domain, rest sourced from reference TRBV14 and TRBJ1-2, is EAGVTQFPSHSVIEKGQTVTLRCDPISGHDNLYWYRRVMGKEIKFLLHFVKESKQDESGMPNNRFLAERTGGTYSTLKVQPAELEDSGVYFCASSQISRGGYTFGSGTRLTVV.

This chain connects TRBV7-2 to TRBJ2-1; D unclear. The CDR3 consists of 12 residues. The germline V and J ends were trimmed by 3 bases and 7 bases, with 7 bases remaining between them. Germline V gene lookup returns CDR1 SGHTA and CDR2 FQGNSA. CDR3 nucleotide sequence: TGTGCCAGCAGCTTGAGGCCTAATGAGCAGTTCTTC. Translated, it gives CASSLRPNEQFF.

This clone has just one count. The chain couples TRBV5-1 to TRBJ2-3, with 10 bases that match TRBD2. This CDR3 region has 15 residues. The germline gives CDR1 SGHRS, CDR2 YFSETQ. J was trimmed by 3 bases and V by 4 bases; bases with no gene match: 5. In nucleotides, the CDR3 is TGCGCCAGCAGCCCTAGCGGGAGATGGACAGATACGCAGTATTTT. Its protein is CASSPSGRWTDTQYF.

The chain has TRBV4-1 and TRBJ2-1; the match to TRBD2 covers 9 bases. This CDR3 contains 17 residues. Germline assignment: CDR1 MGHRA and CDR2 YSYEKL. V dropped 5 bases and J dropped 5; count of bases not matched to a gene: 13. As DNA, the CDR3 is TGCGCCAGCAGCTGGCTGATGTTAGCGGGAGAGAACAATGAGCAGTTCTTC. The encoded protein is CASSWLMLAGENNEQFF.

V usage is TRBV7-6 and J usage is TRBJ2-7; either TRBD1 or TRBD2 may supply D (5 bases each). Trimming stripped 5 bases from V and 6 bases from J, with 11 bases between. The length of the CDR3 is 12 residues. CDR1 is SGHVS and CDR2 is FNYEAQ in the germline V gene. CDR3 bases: TGTGCCAGCAGCGTTGGGACCAGCGAGCAGTACTTC. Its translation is CASSVGTSEQYF.

CDR3 nucleotides: TGTGCAAGTCGCTTATCGTCACAGGCCTACGAGCAGTACTTC. Protein sequence: CASRLSSQAYEQYF. The gene calls are TRBV12-2 and TRBJ2-7; the table assigns TRBD1, which was not confirmed against the DNA. TRBV12-2 is assigned pseudogene status. This CDR3 has 14 residues.

CDR3 DNA sequence: TGTGCCAGCAGCGTCAGCGGGAGTAGCACAGATACGCAGTATTTT. Its translation is CASSVSGSSTDTQYF. This chain uses TRBV9 with TRBJ2-3, with 8 bases lining up with TRBD2. CDR3 length: 15 residues. Germline V gene lookup returns CDR1 SGDLS and CDR2 YYNGEE. Trimming at V came to 2 bases and at J to 0 bases, leaving 2 bases not matched to a gene.

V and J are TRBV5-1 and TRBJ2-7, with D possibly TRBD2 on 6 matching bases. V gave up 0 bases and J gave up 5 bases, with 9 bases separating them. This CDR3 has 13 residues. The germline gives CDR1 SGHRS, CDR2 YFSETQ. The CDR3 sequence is CASSLAPGDEQYF. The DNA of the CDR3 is TGCGCCAGCAGCTTGGCCCCGGGGGACGAGCAGTACTTC.

The CDR3 region has the DNA TGTGCCAGCAGCTTAGCGCGTGGGTACGAGCAGTACTTC. This encodes CASSLARGYEQYF. The chain links TRBV7-6 to TRBJ2-7; D unresolved. CDR1 SGHVS and CDR2 FNYEAQ come from the germline V gene. The V gene lost 0 bases and the J gene lost 4 bases, with 7 bases spanning the gap. The CDR3 covers 13 residues.

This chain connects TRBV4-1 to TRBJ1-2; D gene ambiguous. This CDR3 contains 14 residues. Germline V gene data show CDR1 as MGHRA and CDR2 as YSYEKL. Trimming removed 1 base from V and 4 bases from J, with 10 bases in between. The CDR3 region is CASSQASIGYGYTF. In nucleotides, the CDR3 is TGCGCCAGCAGCCAAGCCTCCATAGGCTATGGCTACACCTTC.

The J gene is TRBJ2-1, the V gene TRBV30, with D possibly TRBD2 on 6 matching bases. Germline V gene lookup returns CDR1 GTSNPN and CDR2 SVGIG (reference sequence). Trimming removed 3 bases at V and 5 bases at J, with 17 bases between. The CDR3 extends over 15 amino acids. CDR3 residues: CAWSAGSGNNNEQFF. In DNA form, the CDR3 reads TGTGCCTGGAGCGCAGGTAGCGGAAATAACAATGAGCAGTTCTTC. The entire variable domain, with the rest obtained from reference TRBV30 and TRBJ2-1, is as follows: SQTIHQWPATLVQPVGSPLSLECTVEGTSNPNLYWYRQAAGRGLQLLFYSVGIGQISSEVPQNLSASRPQDRQFILSSKKLLLSDSGFYLCAWSAGSGNNNEQFFGPGTRLTVL.

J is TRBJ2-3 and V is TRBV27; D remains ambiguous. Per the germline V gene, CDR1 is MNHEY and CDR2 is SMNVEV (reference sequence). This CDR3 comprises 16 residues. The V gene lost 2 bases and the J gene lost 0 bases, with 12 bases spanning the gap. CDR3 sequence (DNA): TGTGCCAGCAGTTTAGCAAGCCCAGGTAGCACAGATACGCAGTATTTT. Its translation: CASSLASPGSTDTQYF.

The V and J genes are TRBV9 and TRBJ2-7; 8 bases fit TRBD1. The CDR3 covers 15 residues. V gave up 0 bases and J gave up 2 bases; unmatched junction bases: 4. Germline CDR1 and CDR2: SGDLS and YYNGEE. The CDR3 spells CASSVAGQGAYEQYF. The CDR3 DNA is TGTGCCAGCAGCGTAGCTGGACAGGGCGCCTACGAGCAGTACTTC.

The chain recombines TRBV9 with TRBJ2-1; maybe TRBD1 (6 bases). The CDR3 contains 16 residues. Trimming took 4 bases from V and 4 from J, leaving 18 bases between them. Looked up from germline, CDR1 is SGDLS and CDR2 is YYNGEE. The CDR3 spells CASSPPLLGAYNEQFF. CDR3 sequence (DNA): TGTGCCAGCAGCCCCCCGCTCCTGGGGGCATACAATGAGCAGTTCTTC.

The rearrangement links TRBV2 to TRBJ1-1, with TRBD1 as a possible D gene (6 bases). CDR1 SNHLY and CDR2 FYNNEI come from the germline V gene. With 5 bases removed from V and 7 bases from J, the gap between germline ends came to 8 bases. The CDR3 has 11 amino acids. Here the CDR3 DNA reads TGTGCCAGCAGTCGCAGGGGTGAAGCTTTCTTT. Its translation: CASSRRGEAFF.

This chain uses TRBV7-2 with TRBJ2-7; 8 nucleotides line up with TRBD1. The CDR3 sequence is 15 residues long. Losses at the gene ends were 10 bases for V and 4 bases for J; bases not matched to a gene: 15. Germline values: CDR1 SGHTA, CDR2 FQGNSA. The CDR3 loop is CATLRHLTGVYEQYF. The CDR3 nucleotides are TGTGCCACCTTACGACACCTGACAGGGGTATACGAGCAGTACTTC.

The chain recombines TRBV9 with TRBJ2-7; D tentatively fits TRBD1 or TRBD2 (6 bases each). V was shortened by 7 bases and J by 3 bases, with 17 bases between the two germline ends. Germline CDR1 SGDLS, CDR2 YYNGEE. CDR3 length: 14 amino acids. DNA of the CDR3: TGTGCCAGCGGGCCGGGGGCGCTTCTCTACGAGCAGTACTTC. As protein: CASGPGALLYEQYF. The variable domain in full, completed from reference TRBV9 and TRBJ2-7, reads DSGVTQTPKHLITATGQRVTLRCSPRSGDLSVYWYQQSLDQGLQFLIQYYNGEERAKGNILERFSAQQFPDLHSELNLSSLELGDSALYFCASGPGALLYEQYFGPGTRLTVT.